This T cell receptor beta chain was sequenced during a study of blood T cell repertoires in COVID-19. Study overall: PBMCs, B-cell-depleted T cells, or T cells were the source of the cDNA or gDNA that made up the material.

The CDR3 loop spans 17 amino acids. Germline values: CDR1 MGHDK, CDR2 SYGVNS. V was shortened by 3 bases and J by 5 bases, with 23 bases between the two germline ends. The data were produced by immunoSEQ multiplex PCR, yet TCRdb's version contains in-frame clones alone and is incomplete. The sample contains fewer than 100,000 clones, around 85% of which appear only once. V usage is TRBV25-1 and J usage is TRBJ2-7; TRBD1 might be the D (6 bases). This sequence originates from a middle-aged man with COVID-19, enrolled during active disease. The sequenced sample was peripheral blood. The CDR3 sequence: CASSDSTPQRKGDEQYF. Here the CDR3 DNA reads TGTGCCAGCAGTGATTCCACCCCCCAGCGGAAGGGGGACGAGCAGTACTTC.